These 9 T cell receptor beta chains were sequenced from one sample in a study of OX40 agonist ivuxolimab in advanced cancers. The method was immunoSEQ multiplex PCR; TCRdb's version includes in-frame clones alone and lacks a portion of them. The repertoire holds about 44,000 clones, around 90% seen once, with under 30% in the top ten. The source was CD4+ or CD8+ T cells sorted from blood, collected in a trial of the OX40 agonist ivuxolimab. Source of these receptors: an adult with an advanced solid tumor such as melanoma, head and neck, liver or kidney cancer.

This chain joins TRBV28 and TRBJ1-2; D is uncertain. There are 11 residues in the CDR3. Germline CDR1 is MDHEN and CDR2 is SYDVKM. Trimming took off 5 bases at V and 4 bases at J, with 5 bases between the two ends. In DNA, the CDR3 is TGTGCCAGCAGTGTAGGCTATGGCTACACCTTC. Translated: CASSVGYGYTF.

The chain carries TRBV30 and TRBJ1-2, with 8 positions matching TRBD1. J gave up 6 bases and V 5 bases, and 2 bases lay outside the gene matches. The CDR3 totals 11 residues. CDR1 is GTSNPN and CDR2 is SVGIG in the germline V gene (reference sequence). The CDR3 loop reads CAWDRGHGYTF. For the CDR3, the DNA is TGTGCCTGGGACAGGGGACATGGCTACACCTTC.

The genes are TRBV11-2 and TRBJ2-1; TRBD1 is a possible D gene (6 bases). The CDR3 spans 12 residues. Trimming took off 6 bases at V and 12 bases at J, with 15 bases between the two ends. Germline V gene data show CDR1 as SGHAT and CDR2 as FQNNGV. This CDR3 reads CASRLQGLGQFF. The CDR3 DNA is TGTGCCAGCAGGCTACAGGGATTAGGGCAGTTCTTC.

There are a few counts of this clone. This chain joins TRBV7-2 and TRBJ1-2; D is perhaps TRBD1 (6 bases). V was clipped by 5 bases and J by 4 bases, with 14 bases between them. The CDR3 sequence is 14 residues long. The V gene's germline CDR1 is SGHTA and CDR2 FQGNSA. The CDR3: CASSQGGLLYGYTF. CDR3 sequence (DNA): TGTGCCAGCAGCCAAGGGGGGCTGCTCTATGGCTACACCTTC.

The chain recombines TRBV2 with TRBJ1-4, with D hard to call. Deletions cut 5 bases from V and 13 bases from J, with 8 bases between. There are 10 residues in the CDR3. In germline, CDR1 is SNHLY, CDR2 FYNNEI. CDR3: CASSSRGLFF. The CDR3, as DNA: TGTGCCAGCAGTTCTCGGGGACTGTTTTTT.

This chain uses TRBV4-1 with TRBJ1-5, with TRBD1 as a possible D gene (5 bases). Germline V gene sequence: CDR1 MGHRA, CDR2 YSYEKL. The CDR3 length is 19 residues. Trimming took off 0 bases at V and 4 bases at J, with 22 bases between the two ends. CDR3 loop: CASSQDLRVGGLWNQPQHF. The CDR3 DNA reads as TGCGCCAGCAGCCAAGATTTGAGGGTCGGGGGACTATGGAATCAGCCCCAGCATTTT.

The chain recombines TRBV6-1 with TRBJ1-2, with D hard to call. CDR3 length: 18 residues. CDR1 is MNHNS and CDR2 is SASEGT in the germline V gene. The V end was cut by 1 base, the J end by 0 bases, with 18 bases between. Here the CDR3 reads CASSEGGYTASPNYGYTF. The DNA of the CDR3 is TGTGCCAGCAGTGAAGGGGGATACACTGCCTCTCCTAACTATGGCTACACCTTC.

The chain carries TRBV27 and TRBJ2-2, with D possibly TRBD1 on 5 matching bases. The length of the CDR3 is 13 residues. CDR1 is MNHEY, CDR2 SMNVEV, per germline (reference sequence). Trimming took 3 bases from V and 3 from J, leaving 5 bases between them. CDR3 protein: CASSFRDTGELFF. The CDR3 DNA is TGTGCCAGCAGTTTCAGGGACACCGGGGAGCTGTTTTTT.

The chain joins TRBV19 to TRBJ2-7; weak D call: TRBD2 (7 bases). The germline V and J ends were trimmed by 10 bases and 2 bases, with 15 bases remaining between them. CDR3 length equals 13 residues. Per the germline V gene, CDR1 is LNHDA and CDR2 is SQIVND (reference sequence). The CDR3 sequence: CATSAGAAYEQYF. The CDR3 DNA reads as TGTGCCACCTCGGCGGGGGCAGCCTACGAGCAGTACTTC.